This T cell receptor beta chain originates from a study of regulatory T cells in long-lasting Graves disease. Looking at the study overall: Those Graves' patients who were newly diagnosed had been on antithyroid drugs under 3 months.

Time point defined: newly diagnosed GD, antithyroid drugs for less than 3 months. Construction of the TCR library relied on RNA isolated from PBMCs. Investigators prepared the TCR beta libraries by applying iRepertoire HTBI primers and Arm-PCR of CDR3 regions. One entry per CDR3 protein results from TCRdb running MiXCR on the multiplex PCR reads. The sample carries about 460,000 distinct CDR3 sequences, less than 15% recorded once. The same specimen was also included in a second study, on T cells in Graves' hyperthyroidism and ophthalmopathy.

The clonotype originates from a woman aged 50 to 60 with Graves disease. The specimen was peripheral blood mononuclear cells (PBMCs), collected at new diagnosis, from a patient treated with antithyroid drugs.

The CDR3 region is CASSKTGSDSPLHF. For the CDR3, the DNA is TGTGCCAGCAGTAAGACAGGGTCTGATTCACCCCTCCACTTT. The V gene is TRBV6-1, the J gene TRBJ1-6; 7 nucleotides align to TRBD1. CDR3 size: 14 residues. Germline V lookup: CDR1 MNHNS, CDR2 SASEGT. V was pared by 5 bases and J by 8 bases, with 6 bases of the junction left unmatched.